This entry features one T cell receptor beta chain sequence. Antigen specificity is unknown. The data were taken from a study of T cell responses to AZD1222 COVID-19 vaccine. Clones were sequenced by immunoSEQ multiplex PCR, and TCRdb holds only the in-frame ones, with some missing. The sample includes more than 110,000 clones, around 90% of them seen just once. General study points: Unmutated variant regions are reportedly targeted by nearly half of spike-specific TCRs. Among the donors, most were white British and more were female, and clonal diversity was possibly underestimated.

With V trimmed by 3 bases and J by 9 bases, 14 bases remained unmatched. The CDR3 is 17 amino acids. Germline V gives CDR1 SEHNR, CDR2 FQNEAQ (reference sequence). The clonotype originates from an adult in good health. The sequences come from peripheral blood, collected on day 0 of AZD1222 vaccination. The chain employs TRBV7-9 and TRBJ1-6, with 7 bases identical to TRBD1. The CDR3: CASSFGGPGGGGSPLHF. The CDR3 DNA reads as TGTGCCAGCAGCTTTGGCGGGCCAGGGGGAGGTGGTTCACCCCTCCACTTT.